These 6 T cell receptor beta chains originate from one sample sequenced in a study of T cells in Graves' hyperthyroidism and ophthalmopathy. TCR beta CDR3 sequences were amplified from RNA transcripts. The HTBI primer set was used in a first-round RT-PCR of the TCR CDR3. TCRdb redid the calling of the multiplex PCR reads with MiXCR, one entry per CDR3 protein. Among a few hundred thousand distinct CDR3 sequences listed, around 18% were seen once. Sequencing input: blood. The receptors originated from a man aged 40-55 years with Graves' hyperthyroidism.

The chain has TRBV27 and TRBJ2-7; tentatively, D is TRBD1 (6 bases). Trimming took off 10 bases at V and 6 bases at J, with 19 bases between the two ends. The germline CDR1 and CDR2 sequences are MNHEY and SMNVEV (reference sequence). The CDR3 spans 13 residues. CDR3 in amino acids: CAIRDTATREQYF. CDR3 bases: TGTGCCATCCGGGACACCGCCACCCGCGAGCAGTACTTC.

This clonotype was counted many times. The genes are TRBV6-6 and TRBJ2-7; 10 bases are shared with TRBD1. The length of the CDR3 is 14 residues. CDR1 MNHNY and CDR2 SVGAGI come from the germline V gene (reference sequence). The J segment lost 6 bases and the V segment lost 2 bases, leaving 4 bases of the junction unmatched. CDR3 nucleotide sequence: TGTGCCAGCAGTTACCGGGACAGGGGTGGCGAGCAGTACTTC. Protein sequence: CASSYRDRGGEQYF.

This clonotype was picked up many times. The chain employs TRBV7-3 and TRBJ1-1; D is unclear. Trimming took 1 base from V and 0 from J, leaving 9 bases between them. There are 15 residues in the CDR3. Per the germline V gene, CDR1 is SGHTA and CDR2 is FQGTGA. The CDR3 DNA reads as TGTGCCAGCAGCTTAAATCGTAGGTTGAACACTGAAGCTTTCTTT. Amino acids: CASSLNRRLNTEAFF.

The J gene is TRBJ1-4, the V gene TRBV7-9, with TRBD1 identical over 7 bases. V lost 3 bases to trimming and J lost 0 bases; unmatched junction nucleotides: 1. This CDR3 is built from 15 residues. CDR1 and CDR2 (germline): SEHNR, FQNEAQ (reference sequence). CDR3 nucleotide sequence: TGTGCCAGCAGCTTCACAGGGGCAACTAATGAAAAACTGTTTTTT. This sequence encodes CASSFTGATNEKLFF.

The chain's CDR3 is CASSESEDQKLFF. CDR3 bases: TGTGCCAGCAGTGAATCCGAGGATCAAAAACTGTTTTTT. The chain uses TRBV6-1 and TRBJ1-4, with D unresolved. Germline CDR1 is MNHNS and CDR2 is SASEGT. V shed 2 bases and J shed 9 bases, with 10 bases lying between them. The CDR3 is made up of 13 amino acids.

The CDR3: CASSYSPGVSEQYF. The CDR3 region has the DNA TGTGCCAGCAGTTACTCACCGGGGGTGTCCGAGCAGTACTTC. The chain employs TRBV6-5 and TRBJ2-7, with D tentatively TRBD2 (6 bases). The CDR3 has 14 amino acids. Germline V lookup: CDR1 MNHEY, CDR2 SVGAGI. The V end lost 0 bases, the J end lost 6 bases, and 12 bases lay between the germline ends.